Included here is one T cell receptor beta chain sequence, with context. There is no known antigen for this receptor. Per-base quality was not reported, and no clone a single base away is much larger than it. For this chain, trimming is 3 bases at the V end and 4 bases at the J end, and the number of junction bases without a gene match is 7. CDR1 and CDR2 (KGHSH, LQKENI) derive from the germline V gene. The CDR3 contains 15 residues, cysteine and phenylalanine counted. This entry keeps only the CDR3 DNA: 45 bases, framed from base 1. The library was built by means of the immunoSEQ multiplex PCR assay. The table comes from immuneACCESS by way of TCRdb, which keeps in-frame sequences with V and J called. Part of the clones is missing from these tables; in studies checked, under half for an unresolved V gene and the rest for unknown reasons. This sample comprises 35,000 to 40,000 clones, roughly 90% of them detected only once. The ten top clones hold about 0.6% of the sample.

The entry originates in a study of T cell changes during pregnancy in multiple sclerosis (dated by TCRdb to between 2018 and 2020). For the wider study: In women with multiple sclerosis, the researchers looked at how the T cell repertoire shifted as pregnancy progressed.

The TCR comes from a female donor with multiple sclerosis, enrolled in a pregnancy study. The material was CD4+ T cells from peripheral blood mononuclear cells, obtained in the second trimester of pregnancy. The chain is assembled from TRBV18 and TRBJ2-5, with 8 bases aligning to TRBD1. The DNA reads TGTGCCAGCTCACCTCTGACAGGGGCGGGAGAGACCCAGTACTTC. Its protein is CASSPLTGAGETQYF.